This T cell receptor (beta chain) was captured in a study of siplizumab effects on memory and regulatory T cells. The V gene's germline CDR1 is SGHVS and CDR2 FQNEAQ. V was shortened by 5 bases and J by 3 bases, with 14 bases between the two germline ends. This CDR3 is built from 14 residues. TCR templates, around 9.3 x 10^4 per sample, were assayed. Produced via immunoSEQ multiplex PCR; TCRdb's table is partial and in-frame only. The sample lists around 99,000 clones, approximately 90% occurring once. Sequenced sample: Tregs sorted from blood. The chain has TRBV7-8 and TRBJ2-7, with unresolved D. The source of this sequence is a human donor in good health. CDR3 sequence reads: CASSLTHRDYEQYF. Written as DNA, the CDR3 is TGTGCCAGCAGCCTAACCCACCGAGACTACGAGCAGTACTTC.